This TCR beta chain was captured by sequencing in a study of T-cell memory formation after mild COVID-19. Points from the study as a whole: Largely, contracting CD4+ clones fell within CM and EM, and contracting CD8+ clones within EMRA.

In regard to this clonotype: Its antigen remains unknown.

TCRdb redid the calling of the 5' RACE reads with MiXCR, one entry per CDR3 protein. The sample shows about 110,000 distinct CDR3 sequences, about a sixth of them seen only once. This CDR3 has 15 residues. Germline V gene lookup returns CDR1 MNHEY and CDR2 SVGAGI. Trimming removed 0 bases from V and 4 bases from J; junction bases left unmatched: 5. The material sequenced was PBMCs or a T cell subset sorted from them (not recorded which). The rearrangement links TRBV6-5 to TRBJ2-7, with 8 bases fitting TRBD2. The TCR was taken from a man aged 18 to 30 who had mild COVID-19 (a few samples of this study predate the infection). Cell type and time point are not known. The CDR3 DNA reads as TGTGCCAGCAGTTACTCCGGGAGCGGGGGTTACGAGCAGTACGTC. This sequence encodes CASSYSGSGGYEQYV.